Given below is one T cell receptor beta chain in context. Its antigen is currently unknown. The sample comes from a study of cytomegalovirus exposure and HLA in healthy donors. At the level of the study: Roughly 89 million unique TCR sequences came from HLA-typed donors in an early release. Study conclusions and caveats: With DRB1 most and HLA-C fewest, TCR association rates differed between HLA loci in a later analysis. It was shown in a later analysis that HLA-associated TCR beta chains were more clonally expanded than other, equally common chains.

Primers: 60 Vbeta forward and 13 Jbeta reverse. Clones were sequenced by immunoSEQ multiplex PCR, and TCRdb holds only the in-frame ones, with some missing. The sample shows over 150,000 clones, around 85% of them seen only once. Sequenced sample: PBMCs. The TCR sequence derives from a middle-aged man in good health and CMV-seronegative.

DNA for the CDR3: TGCGCCAGCAGCCCAGATTCTTCAGATGCCTACGAGCAGTACTTC. Amino acids: CASSPDSSDAYEQYF. The V gene is TRBV4-1, the J gene TRBJ2-7; D gene unclear. Germline V gives CDR1 MGHRA, CDR2 YSYEKL. Trimming removed 4 bases from V and 2 bases from J, with 15 bases in between. The CDR3 extends over 15 amino acids.